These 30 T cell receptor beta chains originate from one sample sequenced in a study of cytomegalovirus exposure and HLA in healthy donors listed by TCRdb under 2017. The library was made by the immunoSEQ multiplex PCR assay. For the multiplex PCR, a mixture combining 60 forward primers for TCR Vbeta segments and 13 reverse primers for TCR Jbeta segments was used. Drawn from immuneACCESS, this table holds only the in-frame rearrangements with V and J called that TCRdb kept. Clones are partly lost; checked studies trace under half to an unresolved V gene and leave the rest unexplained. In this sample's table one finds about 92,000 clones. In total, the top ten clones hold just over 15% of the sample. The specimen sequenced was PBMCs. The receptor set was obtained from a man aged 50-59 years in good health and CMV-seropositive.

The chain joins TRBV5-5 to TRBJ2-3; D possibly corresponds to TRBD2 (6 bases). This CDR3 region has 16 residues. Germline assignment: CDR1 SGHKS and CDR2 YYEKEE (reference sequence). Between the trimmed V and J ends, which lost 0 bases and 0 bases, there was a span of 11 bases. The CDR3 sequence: CASSLDTGTSTDTQYF. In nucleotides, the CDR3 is TGTGCCAGCAGCTTGGATACCGGGACTAGCACAGATACGCAGTATTTT.

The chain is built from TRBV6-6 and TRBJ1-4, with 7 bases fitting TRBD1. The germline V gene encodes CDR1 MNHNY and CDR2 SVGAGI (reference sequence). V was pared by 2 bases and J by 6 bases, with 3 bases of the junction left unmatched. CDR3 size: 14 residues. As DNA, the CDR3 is TGTGCCAGCAGTTACGGGCAGGGGGATGAAAAACTGTTTTTT. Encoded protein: CASSYGQGDEKLFF.

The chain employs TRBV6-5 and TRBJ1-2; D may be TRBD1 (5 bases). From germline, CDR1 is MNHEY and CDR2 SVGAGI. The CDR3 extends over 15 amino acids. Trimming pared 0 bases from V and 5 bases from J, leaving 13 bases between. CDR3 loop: CASSYSQDGRYGYTF. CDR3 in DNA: TGTGCCAGCAGTTACTCACAGGACGGAAGATATGGCTACACCTTC.

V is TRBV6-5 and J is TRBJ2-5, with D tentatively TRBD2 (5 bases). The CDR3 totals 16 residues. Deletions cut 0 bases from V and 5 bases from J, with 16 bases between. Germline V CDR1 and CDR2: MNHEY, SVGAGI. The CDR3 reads CASSYSSGPNVETQYF. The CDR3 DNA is TGTGCCAGCAGTTACTCCAGCGGACCCAACGTGGAGACCCAGTACTTC.

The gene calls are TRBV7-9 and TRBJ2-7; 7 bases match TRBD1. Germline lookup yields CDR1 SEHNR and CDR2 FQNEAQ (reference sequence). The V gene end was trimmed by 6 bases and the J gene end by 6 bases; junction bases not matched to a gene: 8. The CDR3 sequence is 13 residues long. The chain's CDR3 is CASRDSTGVEQYF. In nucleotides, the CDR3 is TGTGCCAGCAGGGATTCTACAGGGGTCGAGCAGTACTTC.

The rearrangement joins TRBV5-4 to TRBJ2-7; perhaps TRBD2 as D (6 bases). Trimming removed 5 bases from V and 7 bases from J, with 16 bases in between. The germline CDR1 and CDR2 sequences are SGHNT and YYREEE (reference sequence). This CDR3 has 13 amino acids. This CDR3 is CASSPVGGGEQYF. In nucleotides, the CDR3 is TGTGCCAGCAGTCCGGTCGGGGGTGGAGAGCAGTACTTC.

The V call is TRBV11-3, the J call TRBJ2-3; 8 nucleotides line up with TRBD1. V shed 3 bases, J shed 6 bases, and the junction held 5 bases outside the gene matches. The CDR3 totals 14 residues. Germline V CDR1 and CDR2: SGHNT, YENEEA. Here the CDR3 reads CASSFPHRGDTQYF. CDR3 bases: TGTGCCAGCAGCTTCCCCCACAGGGGGGATACGCAGTATTTT.

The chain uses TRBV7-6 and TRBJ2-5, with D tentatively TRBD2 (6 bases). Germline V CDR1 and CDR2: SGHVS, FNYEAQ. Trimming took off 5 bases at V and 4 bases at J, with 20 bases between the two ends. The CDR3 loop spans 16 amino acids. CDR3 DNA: TGTGCCAGCAGCCCAAGTGGTAGCGGCAACCCAGAGACCCAGTACTTC. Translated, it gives CASSPSGSGNPETQYF.

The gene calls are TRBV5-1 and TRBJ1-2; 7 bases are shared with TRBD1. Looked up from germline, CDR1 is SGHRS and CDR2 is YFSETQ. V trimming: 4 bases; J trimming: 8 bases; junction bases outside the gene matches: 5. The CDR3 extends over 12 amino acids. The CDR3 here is CASSTGDLGYTF. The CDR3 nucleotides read TGCGCCAGCAGCACAGGGGACCTCGGCTACACCTTC. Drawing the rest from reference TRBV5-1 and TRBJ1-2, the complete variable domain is KAGVTQTPRYLIKTRGQQVTLSCSPISGHRSVSWYQQTPGQGLQFLFEYFSETQRNKGNFPGRFSGRQFSNSRSEMNVSTLELGDSALYLCASSTGDLGYTFGSGTRLTVV.

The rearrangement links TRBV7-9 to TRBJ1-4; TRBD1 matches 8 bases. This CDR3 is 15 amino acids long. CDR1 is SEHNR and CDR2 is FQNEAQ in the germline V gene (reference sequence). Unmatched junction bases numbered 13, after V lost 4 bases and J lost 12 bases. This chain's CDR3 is CASSWGQAFLEELFF. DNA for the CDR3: TGTGCCAGCAGCTGGGGACAGGCGTTTTTGGAGGAACTGTTTTTT.

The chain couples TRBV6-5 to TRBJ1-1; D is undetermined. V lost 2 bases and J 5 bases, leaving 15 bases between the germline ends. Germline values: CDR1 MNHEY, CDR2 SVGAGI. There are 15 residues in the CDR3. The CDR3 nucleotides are TGTGCCAGCAGTTACCGCCGCCGGGGTAAGACTGAAGCTTTCTTT. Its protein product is CASSYRRRGKTEAFF.

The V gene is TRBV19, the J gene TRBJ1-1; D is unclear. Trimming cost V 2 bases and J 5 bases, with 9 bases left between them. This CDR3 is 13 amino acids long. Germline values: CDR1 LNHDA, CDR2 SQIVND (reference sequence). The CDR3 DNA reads TGTGCCAGTAGTATAAAGAGGGCGACTGAAGCTTTCTTT. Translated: CASSIKRATEAFF.

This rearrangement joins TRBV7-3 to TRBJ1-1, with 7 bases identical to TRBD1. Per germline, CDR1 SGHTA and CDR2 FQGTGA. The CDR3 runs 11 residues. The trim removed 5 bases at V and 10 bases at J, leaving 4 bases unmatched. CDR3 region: CASSQGETAFF. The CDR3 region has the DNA TGTGCCAGCAGCCAGGGGGAGACAGCTTTCTTT.

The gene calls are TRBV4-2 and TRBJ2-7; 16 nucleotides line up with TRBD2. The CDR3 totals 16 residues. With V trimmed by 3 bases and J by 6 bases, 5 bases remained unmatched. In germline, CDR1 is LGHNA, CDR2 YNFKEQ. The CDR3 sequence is CASSHGTSGRVGEQYF. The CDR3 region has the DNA TGTGCCAGCAGCCATGGGACTAGCGGGAGGGTCGGCGAGCAGTACTTC.

The CDR3 DNA reads as TGTGCCAGCAGTCCACAGGGGGGGATAAGCTATGGCTACACCTTC. Its protein is CASSPQGGISYGYTF. The rearrangement joins TRBV7-9 to TRBJ1-2, with 8 bases matching TRBD1. From germline, CDR1 is SEHNR and CDR2 FQNEAQ (reference sequence). The CDR3 loop spans 15 amino acids. The V and J ends lost 6 bases and 4 bases, in that order; junction bases with no gene match: 10.

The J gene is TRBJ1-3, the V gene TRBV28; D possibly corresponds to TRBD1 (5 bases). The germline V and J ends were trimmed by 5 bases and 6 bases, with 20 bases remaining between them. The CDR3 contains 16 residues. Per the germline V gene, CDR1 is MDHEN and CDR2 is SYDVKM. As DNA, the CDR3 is TGTGCCAGCAGTCTCCTACAAACAGGCGCCGAAAACACCATATATTTT. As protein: CASSLLQTGAENTIYF.

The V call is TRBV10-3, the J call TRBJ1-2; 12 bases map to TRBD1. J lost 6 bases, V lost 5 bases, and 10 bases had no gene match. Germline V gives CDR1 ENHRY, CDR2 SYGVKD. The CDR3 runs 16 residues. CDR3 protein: CAISRGTGGLLDGYTF. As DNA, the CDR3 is TGTGCCATCAGTAGGGGGACAGGGGGCCTCCTCGATGGCTACACCTTC.

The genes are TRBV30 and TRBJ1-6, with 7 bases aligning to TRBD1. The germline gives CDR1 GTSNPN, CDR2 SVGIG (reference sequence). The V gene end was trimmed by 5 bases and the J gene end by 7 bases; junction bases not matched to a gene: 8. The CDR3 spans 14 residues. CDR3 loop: CAWSPGQRNSPLHF. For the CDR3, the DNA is TGTGCCTGGTCGCCGGGACAGAGAAATTCACCCCTCCACTTT.

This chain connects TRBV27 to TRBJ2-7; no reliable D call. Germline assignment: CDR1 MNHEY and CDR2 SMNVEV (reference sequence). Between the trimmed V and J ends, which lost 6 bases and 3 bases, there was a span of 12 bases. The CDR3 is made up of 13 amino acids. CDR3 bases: TGTGCCAGCAGATTTTTCGAGAGCTACGAGCAGTACTTC. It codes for CASRFFESYEQYF.

The CDR3 spells CAWSGLAGPNEQFF. The CDR3 region has the DNA TGTGCCTGGAGTGGACTAGCGGGACCAAATGAGCAGTTCTTC. V usage is TRBV30 and J usage is TRBJ2-1, with 11 nucleotides matching TRBD2. Germline-derived CDR1 and CDR2 are GTSNPN and SVGIG (reference sequence). The CDR3 loop spans 14 amino acids. V trimming: 1 base; J trimming: 7 bases; junction bases outside the gene matches: 3.

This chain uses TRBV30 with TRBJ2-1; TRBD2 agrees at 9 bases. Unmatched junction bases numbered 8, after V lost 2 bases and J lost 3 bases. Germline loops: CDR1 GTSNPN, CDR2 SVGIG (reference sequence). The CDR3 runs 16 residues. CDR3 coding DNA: TGTGCCTGGAGTTTGGGTAGCGGGAGATTCTACAATGAGCAGTTCTTC. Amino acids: CAWSLGSGRFYNEQFF.

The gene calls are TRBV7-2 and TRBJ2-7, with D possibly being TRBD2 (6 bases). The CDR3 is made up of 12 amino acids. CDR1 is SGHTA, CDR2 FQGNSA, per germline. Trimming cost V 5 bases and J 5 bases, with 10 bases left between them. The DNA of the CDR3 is TGTGCCAGCAGCCCCGGGACTCACGAGCAGTACGTC. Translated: CASSPGTHEQYV.

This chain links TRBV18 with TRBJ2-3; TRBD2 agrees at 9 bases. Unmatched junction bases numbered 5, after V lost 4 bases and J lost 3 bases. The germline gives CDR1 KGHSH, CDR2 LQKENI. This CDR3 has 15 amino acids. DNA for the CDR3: TGTGCCAGCTCACGTTGGCGGGAGGGTACAGATACGCAGTATTTT. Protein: CASSRWREGTDTQYF.

The CDR3 nucleotides are TGTGCCAGCAGTTTATCGTGGGACTATGAAGCTTTCTTT. Residues: CASSLSWDYEAFF. The genes are TRBV27 and TRBJ1-1, with D perhaps matching TRBD1 (5 bases). The germline V and J ends were trimmed by 0 bases and 7 bases, with 9 bases remaining between them. The length of the CDR3 is 13 residues. Per germline, CDR1 MNHEY and CDR2 SMNVEV (reference sequence).

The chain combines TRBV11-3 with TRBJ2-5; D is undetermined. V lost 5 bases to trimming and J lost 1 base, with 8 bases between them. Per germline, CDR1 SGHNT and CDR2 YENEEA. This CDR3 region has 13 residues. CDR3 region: CASSPPSQETQYF. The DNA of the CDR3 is TGTGCCAGCAGCCCCCCCTCCCAAGAGACCCAGTACTTC.

The CDR3 DNA sequence: TGTGCCAGCAGCCCCGGGAAGTACCAAGAGACCCAGTACTTC. It is translated as CASSPGKYQETQYF. The rearrangement uses TRBV27 and TRBJ2-5; D is possibly TRBD2 (5 bases). The V gene lost 6 bases and the J gene lost 0 bases, with 11 bases spanning the gap. The CDR3 is 14 amino acids. Germline V gives CDR1 MNHEY, CDR2 SMNVEV (reference sequence).

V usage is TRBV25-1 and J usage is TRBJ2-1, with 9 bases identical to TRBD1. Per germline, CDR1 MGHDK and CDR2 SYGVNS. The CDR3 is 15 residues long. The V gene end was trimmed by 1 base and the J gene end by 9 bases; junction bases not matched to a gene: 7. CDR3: CASSESGTGRGEQFF. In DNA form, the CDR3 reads TGTGCCAGCAGTGAATCGGGGACAGGGAGAGGTGAGCAGTTCTTC. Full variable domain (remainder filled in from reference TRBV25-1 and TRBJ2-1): EADIYQTPRYLVIGTGKKITLECSQTMGHDKMYWYQQDPGMELHLIHYSYGVNSTEKGDLSSESTVSRIRTEHFPLTLESARPSHTSQYLCASSESGTGRGEQFFGPGTRLTVL.

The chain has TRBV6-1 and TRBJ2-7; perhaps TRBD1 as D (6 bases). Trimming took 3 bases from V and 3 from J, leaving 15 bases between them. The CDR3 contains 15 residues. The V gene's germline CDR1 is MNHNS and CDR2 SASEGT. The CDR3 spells CASSDGGHPGYEQYF. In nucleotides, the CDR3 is TGTGCCAGCAGTGATGGGGGACACCCCGGCTACGAGCAGTACTTC.

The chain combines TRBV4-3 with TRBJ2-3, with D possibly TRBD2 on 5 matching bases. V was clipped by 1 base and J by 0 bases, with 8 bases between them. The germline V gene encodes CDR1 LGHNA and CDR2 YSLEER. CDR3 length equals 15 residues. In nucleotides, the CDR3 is TGCGCCAGCAGCCAAGCTTTAGCGAGCACAGATACGCAGTATTTT. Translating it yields CASSQALASTDTQYF.

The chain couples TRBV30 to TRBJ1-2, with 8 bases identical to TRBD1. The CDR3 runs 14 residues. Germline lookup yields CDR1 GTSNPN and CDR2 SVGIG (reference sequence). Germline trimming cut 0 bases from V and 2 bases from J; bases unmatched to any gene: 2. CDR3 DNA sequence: TGTGCCTGGAGTGTACGGGACAGGAACTATGGCTACACCTTC. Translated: CAWSVRDRNYGYTF.